The rows below give T cell receptor beta chains drawn from one sample of a study of cytomegalovirus exposure and HLA in healthy donors. Sequencing used immunoSEQ multiplex PCR; TCRdb keeps in-frame clones, though not all of them. This sample has approximately 260,000 clones, with 80% to 90% found just once. The sequencing input was PBMCs. The origin of the receptors is a woman between 35 and 50 years old in good health and CMV-seropositive. Both conserved end residues are part of each CDR3. Each record gives: J gene, clone size, D gene, V gene, CDR3 protein, CDR3 DNA. The D gene is left open where the match is weak. Not all rows give a size; the values are once, few, many and, for expanded clones, a class.

>TRBJ1-5|.|TRBD1|TRBV11-2
CASSLDTGGSNQPQHF
TGTGCCAGCAGCTTAGACACAGGGGGCTCCAATCAGCCCCAGCATTTT
>TRBJ1-1|.|.|TRBV10-2
CASDRGNTEAFF
TGCGCCAGCGACAGAGGGAACACTGAAGCTTTCTTT
>TRBJ2-3|.|.|TRBV27
CASSKHRGRLAGDTDTQYF
TGTGCCAGCAGTAAGCACAGGGGGCGGCTAGCGGGAGACACAGATACGCAGTATTTT
>TRBJ2-1|.|TRBD2|TRBV28
CASSSDLAGTGGEQFF
TGTGCCAGCAGTTCGGATCTAGCGGGAACGGGCGGTGAGCAGTTCTTC
>TRBJ1-3|.|TRBD1|TRBV18
CASSPPGTVSGNTIYF
TGTGCCAGCTCACCACCCGGGACAGTCTCTGGAAACACCATATATTTT
>TRBJ1-5|.|.|TRBV19
CASSPWGGNQPQHF
TGTGCCAGTAGTCCATGGGGGGGCAATCAGCCCCAGCATTTT
>TRBJ2-1|.|TRBD2|TRBV9
CASSVGGTSGIYEQFF
TGTGCCAGCAGCGTAGGCGGGACTAGCGGGATCTATGAGCAGTTCTTC
>TRBJ1-2|.|.|TRBV4-3
CASSQEPHGRGVGYTF
TGCGCCAGCAGCCAAGAACCACACGGACGGGGGGTAGGCTACACCTTC
>TRBJ2-7|.|.|TRBV18
CASSQQETYEQYF
TGTGCCAGCTCACAACAAGAAACCTACGAGCAGTACTTC
>TRBJ1-1|.|TRBD1|TRBV6-1
CASRTGTGGGAFF
TGTGCCAGCAGAACCGGGACAGGGGGGGGAGCTTTCTTT
>TRBJ1-2|.|.|TRBV28
CASSFSPNYGYTF
TGTGCCAGCAGTTTCTCTCCCAACTATGGCTACACCTTC
>TRBJ2-7|.|TRBD1|TRBV5-1
CASKDRTGVAYEQYF
TGCGCCAGCAAGGATAGAACAGGGGTTGCATACGAGCAGTACTTC
>TRBJ2-1|few|.|TRBV7-9
CASRDRERDNEQFF
TGTGCCAGCAGAGACCGGGAGCGTGACAATGAGCAGTTCTTC
>TRBJ2-1|.|.|TRBV7-9
CASSLKSGYEFF
TGTGCCAGCAGCTTGAAGTCCGGGTATGAGTTCTTC
>TRBJ1-5|.|TRBD1|TRBV6-6
CASSSTQGAVSQPQHF
TGTGCCAGCAGTTCAACACAGGGGGCAGTGAGTCAGCCCCAGCATTTT
>TRBJ2-2|.|TRBD2|TRBV4-3
CASSQLAGETGELFF
TGCGCCAGCAGCCAGCTAGCGGGAGAGACCGGGGAGCTGTTTTTT
>TRBJ1-5|once|.|TRBV28
CASSLGGASNQPQHF
TGTGCCAGCAGTCTTGGGGGCGCCAGCAATCAGCCCCAGCATTTT
>TRBJ1-1|.|TRBD1|TRBV18
CASSQTGATEAFF
TGTGCCAGCTCACAAACAGGGGCCACTGAAGCTTTCTTT
>TRBJ2-3|.|.|TRBV7-9
CASSRDFTDTQYF
TGTGCCAGCAGCCGGGACTTCACAGATACGCAGTATTTT
>TRBJ2-3|.|TRBD1|TRBV5-3
CARSPEGGTQYF
TGTGCCAGAAGCCCGGAAGGGGGCACGCAGTATTTT
>TRBJ2-2|.|TRBD1|TRBV27
CASRTGTGYTGELFF
TGTGCCAGCCGGACCGGGACAGGGTACACCGGGGAGCTGTTTTTT
>TRBJ2-3|.|.|TRBV29-1
CSVAGGIYTDTQYF
TGCAGCGTCGCGGGCGGGATCTACACAGATACGCAGTATTTT
>TRBJ1-4|.|TRBD1|TRBV4-1
CASSQPTGNNEKLFF
TGCGCCAGCAGCCAACCGACAGGGAACAATGAAAAACTGTTTTTT
>TRBJ2-7|.|TRBD1|TRBV7-8
CASSLGIMGQEPLEQYF
TGTGCCAGCAGCTTAGGTATTATGGGACAGGAACCCCTCGAGCAGTACTTC
>TRBJ1-2|few|TRBD1|TRBV4-3
CASSQVLDRGDYGYTF
TGCGCCAGCAGCCAAGTATTGGACAGGGGAGACTATGGCTACACCTTC
>TRBJ1-1|few|.|TRBV6-5
CASSYSSGRTEAFF
TGTGCCAGCAGTTACTCGAGCGGGCGTACTGAAGCTTTCTTT
>TRBJ1-1|.|TRBD1|TRBV11-2
CASSLNGGTGSTEAFF
TGTGCCAGCAGCTTAAATGGAGGGACAGGGTCGACTGAAGCTTTCTTT
>TRBJ2-3|.|.|TRBV19
CASSPTGGRKSDTDTQYF
TGTGCCAGTAGTCCTACCGGAGGGCGGAAGTCCGACACAGATACGCAGTATTTT
>TRBJ2-5|.|TRBD2|TRBV12-5
CASGRLAGGRETQYF
TGTGCTAGTGGTCGACTAGCGGGAGGGAGAGAGACCCAGTACTTC
>TRBJ1-3|.|TRBD1|TRBV2
CASSELRGTGSGNTIYF
TGTGCCAGCAGTGAGCTACGCGGGACAGGGTCTGGAAACACCATATATTTT
>TRBJ2-1|.|TRBD2|TRBV7-3
CASSTPSGLDHEQFF
TGTGCCAGCAGCACTCCCTCGGGACTAGACCATGAGCAGTTCTTC
>TRBJ1-2|.|.|TRBV7-2
CASSTNRAGYTF
TGTGCCAGCAGCACAAACAGGGCCGGCTACACCTTC
>TRBJ1-1|.|.|TRBV30
CAWSGFQGLNTEAFF
TGTGCCTGGAGTGGGTTTCAGGGCTTGAACACTGAAGCTTTCTTT
>TRBJ2-1|.|TRBD2|TRBV11-3
CASSSTSGRARVYNEQFF
TGTGCCAGCAGCTCGACTAGCGGGAGGGCGAGGGTATACAATGAGCAGTTCTTC
>TRBJ1-5|.|TRBD1|TRBV25-1
CASALWQGAYVGQPQHF
TGTGCCAGCGCCCTCTGGCAGGGGGCCTATGTAGGCCAGCCCCAGCATTTT
>TRBJ2-5|.|TRBD2|TRBV4-1
CASRSLAGQETQYF
TGCGCCAGCAGGTCCCTAGCGGGCCAAGAGACCCAGTACTTC
>TRBJ2-1|.|TRBD2|TRBV29-1
CSVVLPLALYNEQFF
TGCAGCGTTGTTCTTCCACTAGCGCTTTACAATGAGCAGTTCTTC
>TRBJ1-5|.|TRBD1|TRBV28
CASSLTTGQRNQPQHF
TGTGCCAGCAGTTTAACTACGGGACAGAGGAATCAGCCCCAGCATTTT
>TRBJ1-2|.|.|TRBV6-6
CASSYSGPEINYGYTF
TGTGCCAGCAGTTACTCGGGTCCGGAGATCAACTATGGCTACACCTTC
>TRBJ2-1|.|.|TRBV4-3
CASSQGVRGESSYNEQFF
TGCGCCAGCAGCCAAGGTGTACGCGGGGAAAGCTCCTACAATGAGCAGTTCTTC
>TRBJ2-2|.|TRBD1|TRBV6-1
CASSGQGNTGELFF
TGTGCCAGCAGTGGACAGGGCAACACCGGGGAGCTGTTTTTT
>TRBJ2-7|.|.|TRBV7-2
CASSLWGVPYEQYF
TGTGCCAGCAGCTTATGGGGAGTACCCTACGAGCAGTACTTC